Shown below are 18 T cell receptor beta chains from a single sample sequenced in a study of shared clonotypes between healthy human individuals. Produced via immunoSEQ multiplex PCR; TCRdb's table is partial and in-frame only. The table includes around 370,000 clones, 96% detected once. Sequences were obtained from memory CD8+ T cells sorted from blood. The subset denotes: CD45RO+ cells pooled with CCR7-negative TemRA cells. The receptors here all came from a man aged 25 to 45 in good health.

The chain couples TRBV6-5 to TRBJ2-5; D might be TRBD1 or TRBD2, each matching 6 bases. Trimming removed 0 bases from V and 7 bases from J, with 15 bases in between. The CDR3 runs to 15 residues. The V gene's germline CDR1 is MNHEY and CDR2 SVGAGI. CDR3 in DNA: TGTGCCAGCAGTTACTCTGCAGGGGACTTAGGGACCCAGTACTTC. Its protein product is CASSYSAGDLGTQYF.

The rearrangement links TRBV5-1 to TRBJ1-1; possible D gene TRBD1, 6 bases. With 0 bases removed from V and 10 bases from J, the gap between germline ends came to 10 bases. The CDR3 is 12 residues long. Per the germline V gene, CDR1 is SGHRS and CDR2 is YFSETQ. Here the CDR3 reads CASSLGGLGAFF. The CDR3 coding sequence is TGCGCCAGCAGCTTGGGGGGGCTCGGAGCTTTCTTT.

The rearrangement joins TRBV7-8 to TRBJ1-5; D perhaps matches TRBD1 (5 bases). The V end lost 1 base, the J end lost 6 bases, and 13 bases lay between the germline ends. CDR1 is SGHVS, CDR2 FQNEAQ, per germline. The CDR3 contains 15 residues. The CDR3 sequence is CASSLVQGGGQPQHF. CDR3 sequence (DNA): TGTGCCAGCAGCTTAGTTCAGGGAGGAGGTCAGCCCCAGCATTTT.

The rearrangement links TRBV5-4 to TRBJ1-5; perhaps TRBD1 as D (6 bases). Looked up from germline, CDR1 is SGHNT and CDR2 is YYREEE (reference sequence). V was trimmed by 6 bases and J by 2 bases, leaving 21 bases between them. The length of the CDR3 is 17 residues. CDR3 protein: CASTGQTPGRGNQPQHF. The CDR3 DNA is TGTGCCAGCACTGGACAGACCCCTGGTCGTGGCAATCAGCCCCAGCATTTT.

The chain has TRBV21-1 and TRBJ2-7; the table gives TRBD1 as D, unverified against the DNA. TRBV21-1 is a pseudogene segment. The CDR3 length is 14 residues. As DNA, the CDR3 is TGTGCCAGCAGCAAAGATCCAGGGGAATACGAGCAGTACTTC. The encoded protein is CASSKDPGEYEQYF.

This rearrangement joins TRBV27 to TRBJ2-7; D is uncertain. V gave up 2 bases and J gave up 2 bases, with 7 bases separating them. Germline CDR1 is MNHEY and CDR2 is SMNVEV (reference sequence). CDR3 length: 13 amino acids. The CDR3 region has the DNA TGTGCCAGCAGTTTACACAGAACCTACGAGCAGTACTTC. Protein: CASSLHRTYEQYF.

This chain connects TRBV7-9 to TRBJ1-1; no clear D gene. V dropped 5 bases and J dropped 4 bases, with 11 bases sitting between them. Germline CDR1 and CDR2: SEHNR and FQNEAQ (reference sequence). This CDR3 has 13 residues. The CDR3 is CASSPGRGTEAFF. The CDR3 DNA follows: TGTGCCAGCAGCCCCGGACGGGGCACTGAAGCTTTCTTT. Variable domain in full (rest from reference TRBV7-9 and TRBJ1-1): DTGVSQNPRHKITKRGQNVTFRCDPISEHNRLYWYRQTLGQGPEFLTYFQNEAQLEKSRLLSDRFSAERPKGSFSTLEIQRTEQGDSAMYLCASSPGRGTEAFFGQGTRLTVV.

V is TRBV7-8 and J is TRBJ1-4; D is possibly TRBD1 (6 bases). The CDR3 contains 15 residues. Per the germline V gene, CDR1 is SGHVS and CDR2 is FQNEAQ. Trimming shortened V by 0 bases and J by 5 bases, and 10 bases separated the two germline ends. CDR3 loop: CASSLALQGNEKLFF. The CDR3 nucleotides read TGTGCCAGCAGCTTAGCGTTACAGGGAAATGAAAAACTGTTTTTT.

The chain combines TRBV15 with TRBJ1-5; D gene uncertain. Deletions cut 0 bases from V and 4 bases from J, with 10 bases between. CDR1 is LNHNV and CDR2 is YYDKDF in the germline V gene (reference sequence). This CDR3 has 15 residues. CDR3 protein: CATSREPDGNQPQHF. The CDR3 nucleotides read TGTGCCACCAGCAGAGAACCTGACGGGAATCAGCCCCAGCATTTT.

The chain is built from TRBV11-2 and TRBJ2-3; 7 bases agree with TRBD2. The germline V gene encodes CDR1 SGHAT and CDR2 FQNNGV. CDR3 length: 15 amino acids. V was clipped by 5 bases and J by 2 bases; unmatched bases: 7. Written as DNA, the CDR3 is TGTGCCAGCAGCCAGCGGGACTCGCTCACAGATACGCAGTATTTT. It encodes CASSQRDSLTDTQYF.

J is TRBJ2-7 and V is TRBV6-6, with D uncertain. Trimming pared 6 bases from V and 3 bases from J, leaving 12 bases between. The CDR3 extends over 13 amino acids. Germline loops: CDR1 MNHNY, CDR2 SVGAGI (reference sequence). This chain's CDR3 is CASRMRIDYEQYF. Written as DNA, the CDR3 is TGTGCCAGCAGGATGAGGATAGACTACGAGCAGTACTTC.

The chain joins TRBV7-9 to TRBJ1-1, with D possibly matching TRBD1 (6 bases). The ends were cut back, 3 bases at V and 0 bases at J, with 23 bases in the middle. The CDR3 has 19 residues. Germline V gives CDR1 SEHNR, CDR2 FQNEAQ (reference sequence). The CDR3 loop reads CASSLARGPSVFMNTEAFF. The CDR3 DNA reads TGTGCCAGCAGCTTGGCCAGGGGACCCTCAGTGTTCATGAACACTGAAGCTTTCTTT.

The chain combines TRBV19 with TRBJ1-3; D uncertain. V was shortened by 8 bases and J by 0 bases, with 8 bases between the two germline ends. The CDR3 totals 13 residues. Germline V lookup: CDR1 LNHDA, CDR2 SQIVND (reference sequence). CDR3 in DNA: TGTGCCAGTGCCGGGATCTCTGGAAACACCATATATTTT. As protein: CASAGISGNTIYF.

This chain connects TRBV6-1 to TRBJ2-7; D ambiguous. There are 13 residues in the CDR3. CDR1 is MNHNS and CDR2 is SASEGT in the germline V gene. Trimming shortened V by 6 bases and J by 0 bases, and 9 bases separated the two germline ends. The CDR3 nucleotides are TGTGCCAGCAGCCAACTTCTCTCCTACGAGCAGTACTTC. Protein product: CASSQLLSYEQYF.

The chain carries TRBV5-1 and TRBJ2-1, with a tentative D call TRBD2 (7 bases). Trimming cost V 7 bases and J 5 bases, with 19 bases left between them. Germline assignment: CDR1 SGHRS and CDR2 YFSETQ. This CDR3 has 15 amino acids. The CDR3 here is CASRNGGLGDNEQFF. In DNA form, the CDR3 reads TGCGCCAGCCGAAACGGGGGGCTAGGAGACAATGAGCAGTTCTTC.

The chain carries TRBV4-1 and TRBJ1-5, with D possibly matching TRBD1 (5 bases). V was shortened by 4 bases and J by 2 bases, with 9 bases between the two germline ends. The CDR3 spans 14 residues. CDR1 and CDR2 from the germline V gene are MGHRA and YSYEKL. The CDR3 DNA reads as TGCGCCAGCAGCCGTCCGGGACGCAATCAGCCCCAGCATTTT. It is translated as CASSRPGRNQPQHF.

The chain uses TRBV19 and TRBJ1-5, with a weak D call TRBD1 (5 bases). Germline loops: CDR1 LNHDA, CDR2 SQIVND (reference sequence). V shed 3 bases and J shed 7 bases, with 10 bases lying between them. The CDR3 contains 13 residues. CDR3 region: CASSIRTGQPQHF. For the CDR3, the DNA is TGTGCCAGTAGTATCAGAACAGGCCAGCCCCAGCATTTT.

The V gene is TRBV19, the J gene TRBJ2-7; 7 bases match TRBD2. With V trimmed by 3 bases and J by 2 bases, 4 bases remained unmatched. The germline V gene encodes CDR1 LNHDA and CDR2 SQIVND (reference sequence). This CDR3 spans 14 amino acids. The DNA for the CDR3 is TGTGCCAGTAGTATGAGTCTAGCGGCCTACGAGCAGTACTTC. Amino acid sequence: CASSMSLAAYEQYF.